This T cell receptor (beta chain) was sequenced during a study of T cells in Graves' hyperthyroidism and ophthalmopathy. As for the study in general: At initial diagnosis, before any treatment had begun, peripheral blood was obtained.

This clonotype was seen more than once but under ten times. Amplified TCR beta CDR3 regions derived from RNA transcripts. During a first-round RT-PCR of the TCR CDR3, the HTBI primer set was used. TCRdb processed the multiplex PCR reads anew with MiXCR; each CDR3 protein has one entry. The data show roughly 180,000 distinct CDR3 sequences, with 8% to 9.5% seen just once and around 21% held by the top ten. Initially, at the first diagnosis of hyperthyroidism and before any ophthalmopathy symptoms, blood was sampled. Germline V lookup: CDR1 SGHAT, CDR2 FQNNGV. The CDR3 is made up of 14 amino acids. V gave up 4 bases and J gave up 6 bases, with 12 bases separating them.

The source of this sequence is a woman between 18 and 29 years old with Graves' hyperthyroidism that later progressed to Graves' ophthalmopathy. The J gene is TRBJ1-4, the V gene TRBV11-2; D is uncertain. The sequenced material came from blood. The chain's CDR3 is CASSSTRGYEKLFF. In nucleotides, the CDR3 is TGTGCCAGCAGCTCGACACGGGGTTATGAAAAACTGTTTTTT.